This T cell receptor beta chain was recorded in a study of molecular identifiers for immune sequencing clone quantification (dated by TCRdb to the late 2010s). Study-wide context: For a replicate experiment, RNA from roughly 20,000 or 100,000 naive CD8 T cells was divided into five aliquots, and four of the five aliquots were sequenced. The study was a methods study using CD8 T cells to benchmark molecular-identifier clustering-based TCR repertoire sequencing (MIDCIRS) and TCR RNA copy counting.

What the work shows at the level of the full study, not this receptor alone: When barcode sub-clustering was not used, chimeric consensus sequences inflated TCR diversity, with chimeras reaching as high as 47%. A single cell's worth of spiked-in Jurkat TCR RNA was reported detectable even among around 1 million naive CD8 T cells. In CMV-specific effector cells, clones with more than 20 RNA copies contained over 97% of molecules, whereas in naive cells such clones contained under 1% of molecules. About three recovered TCR RNA copies per cell were obtained by modeling, versus around 9.8 by digital PCR, implying a capture efficiency of about 30%. Highly expanded clone sizes could be underestimated if identical TCR molecules share a barcode.

The CDR3 runs 16 amino acids, cysteine and phenylalanine included. Solely the CDR3 DNA is kept, with 48 bases framed from the first base. V loses 4 bases at its end and J loses 5 bases; junction bases beyond the gene matches: 10. CDR1 and CDR2 were assigned from the germline V gene (reference sequence) as SGHKS and YYEKEE. Of note for this clonotype: Its recognized antigen is unknown. The sample holds no much larger clone one base away, and base qualities are not on file.

The method behind the library was PCR. These reads were obtained on an Illumina MiSeq. Total RNA was purified with the Qiagen AllPrep DNA/RNA kit. Reads from multiple sequencing runs of the same library were pooled before analysis. Per the authors' processing: Reads were retained only if their TCR constant sequence matched exactly, and those retained reads were trimmed to 150 nt and grouped according to their 12-nt molecular barcodes. Within each barcode group, reads were sub-clustered at a 15% Levenshtein threshold, and quality-weighted consensus sequences were built per RNA molecule. Non-functional sequences were filtered out, along with any lower-count sequence sitting one edit away from another sequence. Based on a fit of two negative binomial distributions, barcode sub-clusters having less than 20% of the maximum read count were discarded. In-frame beta chains were kept once TCRdb had trimmed the public reads at Q25 with fastp and called clones with MiXCR. Each CDR3 protein gets just one entry, which takes the most common genes and DNA from the rows behind it. The V and J calls, along with clone size, are taken from TCRdb and not from the paper's own processing. The sample has tens of thousands of distinct CDR3 sequences on record, approximately 17% of them singletons. The leading ten clones occupy less than 9% of the sample.

Naive CD8 T cells, defined as CD8+CD4-CCR7+CD45RA+, were FACS-sorted into RLT Plus buffer on a BD FACSAria II. For a sensitivity comparison, a portion of naive CD8 T cell RNA was divided equally between MIDCIRS and a Smart-seq2-style 5'RACE protocol. Enrichment of CD8 T cells was done with RosetteSep CD8+ T Cell Enrichment Cocktail plus Ficoll-Paque, and ACK red cell lysis came afterward. Specimen: naive CD8+ T cells from blood, with Jurkat cell RNA spiked in. The cell subset or site label of this sample denotes: FACS-sorted CD8+CD4-CCR7+CD45RA+ naive T cells. The TCR comes from a human donor in good health. Some libraries in this study had Jurkat cell RNA spiked in. The chain is assembled from TRBV5-5 and TRBJ2-3; TRBD2 matches 10 bases in the middle. In nucleotide form, the sequence is TGTGCCAGCAGCACTCGCCTAGCGGGAGAAGTAGATACGCAGTATTTT. Protein translation: CASSTRLAGEVDTQYF.